This TCR beta chain stems from a study of shared clonotypes between healthy human individuals. V lost 5 bases to trimming and J lost 2 bases, with 18 bases between them. Germline-derived CDR1 and CDR2 are SGHTA and FQGNSA. The CDR3 has 16 residues. Clones were read by immunoSEQ multiplex PCR, and TCRdb kept only the in-frame ones, dropping some. The sample shows 2 million to 2.5 million clones, approximately 93% of them seen only once. The chain has TRBV7-2 and TRBJ1-1; maybe TRBD1 (6 bases). Sequencing was carried out using naive CD4+ T cells from PBMCs. The subset denotes: CD45RA+ positively selected. The receptor was derived from a man between 18 and 35 years old in good health. Some clones in this sample may be carry-over from other donors' samples. CDR3 protein: CASSILTGNINTEAFF. The CDR3 bases are TGTGCCAGCAGCATCCTAACAGGGAATATAAACACTGAAGCTTTCTTT.